The 10 T cell receptor beta chains given below trace back to one sample, sequenced in a study of OX40 agonist ivuxolimab in advanced cancers. Library prep was done by the immunoSEQ multiplex PCR assay. The source is immuneACCESS, and TCRdb retained only in-frame sequences with V and J called. Part of the clones is not carried over; for the studies checked, unresolved V genes explain less than half of this, and the remainder is unexplained. The sample table records some 74,000 clones; around 86% of these occur just once. More than 0.5% of the sample goes to the ten largest clones. The sample in question was CD4+ or CD8+ T cells sorted from blood, obtained in a trial of the OX40 agonist ivuxolimab. The receptors here all came from an adult with an advanced solid tumor such as melanoma, head and neck, liver or kidney cancer.

V usage is TRBV7-2 and J usage is TRBJ2-7, with D unclear. This CDR3 spans 12 amino acids. V lost 3 bases and J lost 2, with 5 bases in between. The germline gives CDR1 SGHTA, CDR2 FQGNSA. Written as DNA, the CDR3 is TGTGCCAGCAGCTTGGGCGCCTACGAGCAGTACTTC. Amino acids: CASSLGAYEQYF.

V gene TRBV2 combines with J gene TRBJ2-5; 8 bases agree with TRBD1. The J call may be wrong; the DNA end is better matched by TRBJ2-7. Germline values: CDR1 SNHLY, CDR2 FYNNEI. This CDR3 region has 14 residues. The CDR3 bases are TGTGCCAGTCGCTGGACAGGGAGTACCTACGAGCAGTACTTC. As protein: CASRWTGSTYEQYF.

In this sample, this clone turned up once. The rearrangement links TRBV7-9 to TRBJ2-7; D possibly corresponds to TRBD2 (6 bases). V lost 4 bases to trimming and J lost 1 base, with 14 bases between them. Germline-derived CDR1 and CDR2 are SEHNR and FQNEAQ (reference sequence). The CDR3 runs to 15 residues. CDR3 bases: TGTGCCAGCAGCTCCGTTAGGCGGGAATCCTACGAGCAGTACTTC. It encodes CASSSVRRESYEQYF.

On this clone itself: Its ends do not fully match the called genes, so a read error is possible. The V and J genes are TRBV10-3 and TRBJ1-5, with unresolved D. The length of the CDR3 is 15 residues. Germline CDR1 is ENHRY and CDR2 is SYGVKD. This chain's CDR3 is CAIGESGRSNQPQHF. CDR3 DNA: TGTGCCATCGGTGAGTCCGGACGGTCGAATCAGCCCCAGCATTTT.

The chain employs TRBV11-2 and TRBJ2-3, with TRBD1 as a possible D gene (6 bases). Germline assignment: CDR1 SGHAT and CDR2 FQNNGV. V shed 5 bases and J shed 3 bases, with 12 bases lying between them. The CDR3 is 14 amino acids. The CDR3 protein is CASSPKGGTDTQYF. The CDR3, as DNA: TGTGCCAGCAGCCCGAAAGGGGGAACAGATACGCAGTATTTT.

This chain joins TRBV4-2 and TRBJ2-2, with D perhaps given as TRBD1 or TRBD2 (6 bases each). Trimming left V 3 bases short and J 6 bases short, with 17 bases between. Germline-derived CDR1 and CDR2 are LGHNA and YNFKEQ. CDR3 length: 16 residues. The CDR3 protein is CASSQIQGGGPGELFF. The CDR3 region has the DNA TGTGCCAGCAGCCAGATTCAAGGGGGAGGACCCGGGGAGCTGTTTTTT.

As concerns this clone: The sample has other DNA sequences that encode this CDR3 too. The chain recombines TRBV19 with TRBJ2-1, with D possibly being TRBD2 (6 bases). Trimming stripped 0 bases from V and 2 bases from J, with 8 bases between. Germline values: CDR1 LNHDA, CDR2 SQIVND (reference sequence). The CDR3 runs to 15 residues. CDR3 nucleotide sequence: TGTGCCAGTAGTATAGAGGGGGAGGCCTACAATGAGCAGTTCTTC. Translation: CASSIEGEAYNEQFF.

The chain carries TRBV6-5 and TRBJ1-2, with 8 bases matching TRBD1. The CDR3 contains 16 residues. Unmatched junction bases numbered 9, after V lost 1 base and J lost 5 bases. Germline lookup yields CDR1 MNHEY and CDR2 SVGAGI. DNA for the CDR3: TGTGCCAGCAGTTACTACCTCAGGGGGCCTAGGTATGGCTACACCTTC. Its protein is CASSYYLRGPRYGYTF.

This clone was detected once. The chain combines TRBV5-1 with TRBJ1-4; no firm D call. The CDR3 is 15 amino acids. The germline V gene encodes CDR1 SGHRS and CDR2 YFSETQ. The V and J ends lost 1 base and 1 base respectively, with 8 bases between them. The CDR3 DNA reads TGCGCCAGCAGCTTGTTAGGAGGAACTAATGAAAAACTGTTTTTT. The encoded protein is CASSLLGGTNEKLFF.

The chain has TRBV14 and TRBJ2-7; TRBD1 matches at 8 bases. V lost 1 base to trimming and J lost 6 bases; unmatched junction nucleotides: 5. The CDR3 has 14 residues. Germline CDR1 and CDR2: SGHDN and FVKESK. CDR3 in amino acids: CASSQGTGGFEQYF. The CDR3 region has the DNA TGTGCCAGCAGCCAAGGTACAGGGGGATTCGAGCAGTACTTC.